The clone carrying this T cell receptor beta chain was counted only a few times. The protocol was immunoSEQ multiplex PCR, while the TCRdb copy is restricted to in-frame clones and leaves out a portion. Altogether 80,000 to 100,000 clones are present, 70% to 90% being singletons, with the ten largest covering about 4.2%. This record comes from a study of blood T cell repertoires in COVID-19. Study information: The United States, Italy and Spain were the sources of the acute and convalescent COVID-19 samples. Nucleic acid was either cDNA or gDNA, and it came from T cells, B-cell-depleted T cells, or PBMCs.

Trimming took 6 bases from V and 8 from J; bases not matched to a gene: 5. The germline gives CDR1 MNHEY, CDR2 SVGAGI. The CDR3 extends over 13 amino acids. Material for sequencing was peripheral blood. This sequence was found in a man in his 70s with acute or convalescent COVID-19. The chain employs TRBV6-5 and TRBJ1-2; 11 bases match TRBD1. This chain's CDR3 is CASSLDRGRGYTF. The DNA for the CDR3 is TGTGCCAGCAGCTTGGACAGGGGGCGAGGCTACACCTTC.